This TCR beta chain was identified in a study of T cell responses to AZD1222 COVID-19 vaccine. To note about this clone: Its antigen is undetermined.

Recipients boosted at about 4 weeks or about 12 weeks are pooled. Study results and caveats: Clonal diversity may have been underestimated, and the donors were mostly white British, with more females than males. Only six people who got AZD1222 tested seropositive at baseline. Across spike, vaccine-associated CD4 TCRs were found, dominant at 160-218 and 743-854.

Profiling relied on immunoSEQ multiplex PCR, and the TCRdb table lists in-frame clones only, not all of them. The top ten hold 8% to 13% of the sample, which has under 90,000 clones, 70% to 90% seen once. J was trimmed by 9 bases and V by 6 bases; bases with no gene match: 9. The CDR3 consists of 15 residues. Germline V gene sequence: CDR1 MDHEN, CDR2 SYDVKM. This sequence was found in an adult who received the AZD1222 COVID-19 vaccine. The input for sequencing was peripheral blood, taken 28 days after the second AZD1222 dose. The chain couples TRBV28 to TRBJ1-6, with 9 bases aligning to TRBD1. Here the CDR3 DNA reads TGTGCCAGCAGCCCGACGACAGGGGGGGGTTCACCCCTCCACTTT. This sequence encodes CASSPTTGGGSPLHF.